This T cell receptor beta chain was retrieved from a study of CDR3 diversity in severe acne. V lost 5 bases and J lost 13; bases outside the gene matches: 10. CDR3 length: 13 residues. Germline CDR1 reads SNHLY; CDR2 reads FYNNEI. TCRdb used MiXCR to reprocess the PCR reads, holding one entry per CDR3 protein. The sample gives tens of thousands of distinct CDR3 sequences, over 40% of which show up once; roughly an eighth is in the top ten. This clonotype was sampled from a male donor in good health, without acne. The sample was blood. The chain recombines TRBV2 with TRBJ1-5; 8 bases fit TRBD1. Written as DNA, the CDR3 is TGTGCCAGCAGTCAGGGGGCTGAAGATACGCAGCATTTT. It encodes CASSQGAEDTQHF.